What follows is one TCR beta chain and its context. Ages ranged from roughly 18 to 100 years, with residence in about 24 US areas. Self-reported history from a screening survey and questionnaire set each donor's cohort. Study processing details: The authors estimated nucleated cell counts from reference gene primer amplification. Sequencing used immunoSEQ multiplex PCR; TCRdb keeps in-frame clones, though not all of them. V, J and clone size are taken as reported in that table, and D and trimming were inferred from the DNA itself. The sample includes some 340,000 clones, roughly four fifths of them seen just once. This entry is derived from a study of blood T cell repertoires in COVID-19. At the level of the study: T cells, B-cell-depleted T cells, or PBMCs supplied cDNA or gDNA.

Germline V gene lookup returns CDR1 SGHRS and CDR2 YFSETQ. The trim removed 4 bases at V and 0 bases at J, leaving 5 bases unmatched. The CDR3 extends over 16 amino acids. The sequence derives from a woman in her forties or fifties who had recovered from COVID-19. V gene TRBV5-1 combines with J gene TRBJ2-1, with 9 bases fitting TRBD1. Input material: PBMCs or T cells enriched from blood (not recorded which). The CDR3 nucleotides read TGCGCCAGCAGCGCACAGGGGGCGAGCTCCTACAATGAGCAGTTCTTC. It is translated as CASSAQGASSYNEQFF.